This T cell receptor beta chain was captured in a study of T cell responses to AZD1222 COVID-19 vaccine (dated by TCRdb to about 2021). Concerning the study at large: AZD1222 recipients with second doses at about 4 weeks or about 12 weeks were pooled, because spike-specific TCR depth and breadth did not differ between schedules. A total of under 250 trial participants underwent TCR sequencing, of whom about 210 had received two doses of AZD1222 and around 25 had received two doses of the MenACWY control vaccine. Enrollment into the trials was organized by age into subgroups of 18-55, 56-69 and 70-plus years, and those subgroups contained approximately 150, 30 and 60 TCR-sequenced participants, respectively.

Taken with the paper, the label for time point translates to: baseline before first vaccination. Vaccinee samples were obtained from the UK trials COV001 and COV002, which included a single-blind randomized controlled phase 2/3 trial of AZD1222 (ChAdOx1 nCoV-19) in healthy adults. For TCRbeta chain sequencing, PBMC samples from trial participants were taken at day 0 and at day 28 after the second dose. Study-wide findings and limitations: Conclusions about previously exposed vaccinees are limited, since just five or six AZD1222 recipients were seropositive for SARS-CoV-2 at baseline. Because no samples from the day 14 peak response were available, repertoires could be characterized only after the peak T cell response. In the small 56-69-year group, the increase in depth fell short of significance, most likely because of low power. After two AZD1222 doses, spike-specific TCR breadth and depth were significantly higher than at day 0 and than in MenACWY recipients. Participants were mostly white British, with more females than males. The authors suggested clonal diversity may have been underestimated. Epitopes outside the regions mutated in the B.1.351 and B.1.1.7 variants were reportedly recognized by nearly half of the unique spike-specific TCRs. CD4 TCRs associated with the vaccine covered the entire spike protein, and the dominant responses were in regions 160-218 and 743-854.

As encoded in the germline V gene, CDR1 is SGHDN while CDR2 is FVKESK. The CDR3 numbers 15 residues from cysteine through phenylalanine. CDR3 DNA only is kept here, 45 bases in frame from base 1. Unmatched junction bases come to 11, with V trimmed by 6 bases and J by 4 bases. Worth noting for this clone: Its antigen has not been determined. Nothing much larger sits one base from this clone, and base qualities are not available.

The CDR3 regions of human TCRbeta chains were analyzed by immunosequencing. The original methods were these. TCRs in the repertoires were compared against a reference library of SARS-CoV-2-specific TCRs that had been generated with the MIRA antigen-specificity platform. Breadth was defined as the fraction of unique TCRs that were SARS-CoV-2-associated, and depth was defined as the fraction of total T cells that were SARS-CoV-2-associated. Using the MIRA data, each spike-specific TCR was mapped to the spike region that the TCR reacts to and placed in a CD4 or CD8 class. Log10-transformed breadth and depth values were compared by one-way ANOVA with Sidak's multiple comparisons tests. TCRdb took this table from immuneACCESS and kept in-frame rearrangements with V and J called. Such tables lack part of the clones; where checked against another copy, unresolved V genes explain under half of the gap, and the rest is unexplained. V, J and clone size are taken as reported in that table, and D and trimming were inferred from the DNA itself. This sample is represented by about 120,000 clones; about nine tenths of them were singletons. The ten top clones hold around 24% of the sample.

Sequenced here: peripheral blood, sampled on day 0 of AZD1222 vaccination. This TCR came from an adult in good health. The chain uses TRBV14 and TRBJ2-7, with 8 bases in between that match TRBD1. The DNA sequence reads TGTGCCAGCAGAATCGGACAGGGCCCCATGTACGAGCAGTACTTC. It codes for CASRIGQGPMYEQYF.